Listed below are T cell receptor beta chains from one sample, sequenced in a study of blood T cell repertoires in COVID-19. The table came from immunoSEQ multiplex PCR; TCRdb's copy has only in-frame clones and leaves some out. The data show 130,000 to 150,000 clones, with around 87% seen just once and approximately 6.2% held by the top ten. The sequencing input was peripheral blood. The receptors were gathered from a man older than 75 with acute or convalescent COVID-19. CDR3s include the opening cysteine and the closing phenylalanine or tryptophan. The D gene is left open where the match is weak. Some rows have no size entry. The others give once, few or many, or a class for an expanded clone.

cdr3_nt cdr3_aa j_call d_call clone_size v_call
TGCGCCAGCAGTGAGAGCGGGAGTAACTACGAGCAGTACTTC CASSESGSNYEQYF TRBJ2-7 TRBD2 NA TRBV10-1
TGTGCCACCAGCAGAGAACGAGCGGGACAGGGTGTCCTCTATGGCTACACCTTC CATSRERAGQGVLYGYTF TRBJ1-2 TRBD1 NA TRBV15
TGCGCCAGCAGTGTTGACAGTTACACCGGGGAGCTGTTTTTT CASSVDSYTGELFF TRBJ2-2 NA once TRBV5-1
TGTGCCAGCTCACCAGTCCCGACAGTGGGAGAGACCCAGTACTTC CASSPVPTVGETQYF TRBJ2-5 NA NA TRBV18
TGTGCCAGCAGTTCACGTGACAGCGTAACCGAAGCTTTCTTT CASSSRDSVTEAFF TRBJ1-1 NA NA TRBV6-5
TGTGCCAGCAGCGTTACTAGCGGATCCTACAATGAGCAGTTCTTC CASSVTSGSYNEQFF TRBJ2-1 TRBD2 NA TRBV5-6
TGTGCCAGCAGTGACAGGGTCTATAATTCACCCCTCCACTTT CASSDRVYNSPLHF TRBJ1-6 NA NA TRBV2
TGCAGCGTTGTCCCCGCGAACTCGAATGGCTACACCTTC CSVVPANSNGYTF TRBJ1-2 NA NA TRBV29-1
TGTGCCAGCAGAGCCGGGACAGAGAATTCACCCCTCCACTTT CASRAGTENSPLHF TRBJ1-6 TRBD1 NA TRBV6-4
TGTGCCAGCAGCCACGTGCGGGGGGACACAGATACGCAGTATTTT CASSHVRGDTDTQYF TRBJ2-3 TRBD2 once TRBV7-2
TGCGCCAGCAGCTTGGCCGCAGGGGTCGACACTGAAGCTTTCTTT CASSLAAGVDTEAFF TRBJ1-1 NA NA TRBV5-1
TGCGCCAGCTCTCAAGACAACTCTGGAAACACCATATATTTT CASSQDNSGNTIYF TRBJ1-3 NA NA TRBV5-1
TGTGCCAGCAGTCTAGCTAGGCCCTACGAGCAGTACTTC CASSLARPYEQYF TRBJ2-7 NA NA TRBV28
TGTGCCATCAGCGAACGGGACACCCGAACTAATGAAAAACTGTTTTTT CAISERDTRTNEKLFF TRBJ1-4 NA NA TRBV10-3
TGTGCCAGCAGCCGGCACCTAGTTTCGGATACGCAGTATTTT CASSRHLVSDTQYF TRBJ2-3 NA NA TRBV14
TGTGCCAGCAGTGGTCCCATGGAGAATGAGCAGTTCTTC CASSGPMENEQFF TRBJ2-1 NA NA TRBV2
TGTGCCAGCAGCTTATGGGCGACGACTAATGAAAAACTGTTTTTT CASSLWATTNEKLFF TRBJ1-4 NA NA TRBV5-8
TGCGCCAGCAGCCCCCAAGGCATCACTAGCTCCTACGAGCAGTACTTC CASSPQGITSSYEQYF TRBJ2-7 NA NA TRBV5-1
TGTGCCAGTAGTATTCTAAGCAGGGTTGGGCAGCCCCAGCATTTT CASSILSRVGQPQHF TRBJ1-5 NA NA TRBV19
TGTGCCAGCAGTGATGGGCGGGCCGGCAAGGGGACCCAGTACTTC CASSDGRAGKGTQYF TRBJ2-5 NA NA TRBV2
TGTGCCAGTAAGTTTGACAGGGGCTCCTACGAGCAGTACTTC CASKFDRGSYEQYF TRBJ2-7 TRBD1 NA TRBV19
TGTGCCAGCAGCTTTTTGACAGGGAGCGGGGAGCTGTTTTTT CASSFLTGSGELFF TRBJ2-2 TRBD1 NA TRBV11-1
TGCGCCAGCAGCCAGGACAGGCCCCGGGATGAGCAGTTCTTC CASSQDRPRDEQFF TRBJ2-1 TRBD1 NA TRBV5-1
TGTGCCAGCAGCGTAGGGGTTTGGGTGGACGAGCAGTACTTC CASSVGVWVDEQYF TRBJ2-7 NA NA TRBV6-5
TGTGCCAGCAGTGCGTCCGGGACTCTCACCGGGGAGCTGTTTTTT CASSASGTLTGELFF TRBJ2-2 NA NA TRBV28
TGTGCCAGCAGCCCGGGACTGCTGAACACTGAAGCTTTCTTT CASSPGLLNTEAFF TRBJ1-1 NA NA TRBV5-8
TGTGCCAGCAGCTTCCGGGACTCGAACACCGGGGAGCTGTTTTTT CASSFRDSNTGELFF TRBJ2-2 NA NA TRBV7-8
TGTGCCAGTAGTACGCAGGGGGCAAACTACAATGAGCAGTTCTTC CASSTQGANYNEQFF TRBJ2-1 TRBD1 NA TRBV19
TGTGCCAGCAGCGTCCGAACAGGGGGCGGGGGAAACACCATATATTTT CASSVRTGGGGNTIYF TRBJ1-3 TRBD1 NA TRBV14
TGTGCCAGTACCCACGTCGGGAGGGGGTACACCGGGGAGCTGTTTTTT CASTHVGRGYTGELFF TRBJ2-2 TRBD2 NA TRBV19
TGTGCCAGCAGTGTTCAGGGTATCGACAATCAGCCCCAGCATTTT CASSVQGIDNQPQHF TRBJ1-5 NA NA TRBV2
TGTGCCATCAGTGGATACAGGGGATACGGGGCCAACGTCCTGACTTTC CAISGYRGYGANVLTF TRBJ2-6 TRBD1 once TRBV10-3
TGTGCCAGCAGTTTTGGTGGGGGGGATGAGCAGTTCTTC CASSFGGGDEQFF TRBJ2-1 TRBD2 NA TRBV28
TGCGCCAGCAGCCCGAACGACAGAGAACCTAATGAAAAACTGTTTTTT CASSPNDREPNEKLFF TRBJ1-4 NA NA TRBV4-1
TGTGCCAGCAGGAGACCCGGGGGTCATGAAGCTTTCTTT CASRRPGGHEAFF TRBJ1-1 NA NA TRBV28
TGCGCCAGCAGCTTGGACGGGACAGGGAATCAGCCCCAGCATTTT CASSLDGTGNQPQHF TRBJ1-5 TRBD1 few TRBV5-1
TGTGCCAGCAGCGAGAGCACGGGGAGGACTAATGAAAAACTGTTTTTT CASSESTGRTNEKLFF TRBJ1-4 NA NA TRBV11-2
TGTGCCAGCAGCCCGGGACAGACCAATCAGCCCCAGCATTTT CASSPGQTNQPQHF TRBJ1-5 TRBD1 NA TRBV28
TGTGCCAGTAGTATAGACGGGAGCTCCTACGAGCAGTACTTC CASSIDGSSYEQYF TRBJ2-7 NA NA TRBV19
TGCGCCAGCAGCCAAGATGTCGCCGGCTCCTACAATGAGCAGTTCTTC CASSQDVAGSYNEQFF TRBJ2-1 NA NA TRBV4-1
TGTGCCAGCACCAGGGCCAGCCAAACAACTAACTATGGCTACACCTTC CASTRASQTTNYGYTF TRBJ1-2 NA NA TRBV2